The T cell receptor (beta chain) under discussion was sequenced for a study of T cells in tuberculosis. Repertoires were generated with immunoSEQ multiplex PCR, while TCRdb's copy carries only in-frame clones and drops some. In the table there are roughly 29,000 clones, approximately 93% of which are singletons. This CDR3 is 13 amino acids long. Germline V gene sequence: CDR1 LNHNV, CDR2 YYDKDF (reference sequence). Trimming left V 0 bases short and J 6 bases short, with 9 bases between. The receptor's source is a donor aged 10-29 years with latent tuberculosis or without tuberculosis infection. The gene calls are TRBV15 and TRBJ2-7, with D perhaps matching TRBD2 (6 bases). The sample taken for sequencing was PBMCs. The CDR3 loop reads CATSRDWGVEQYF. CDR3 nucleotides: TGTGCCACCAGCAGAGATTGGGGGGTCGAGCAGTACTTC.